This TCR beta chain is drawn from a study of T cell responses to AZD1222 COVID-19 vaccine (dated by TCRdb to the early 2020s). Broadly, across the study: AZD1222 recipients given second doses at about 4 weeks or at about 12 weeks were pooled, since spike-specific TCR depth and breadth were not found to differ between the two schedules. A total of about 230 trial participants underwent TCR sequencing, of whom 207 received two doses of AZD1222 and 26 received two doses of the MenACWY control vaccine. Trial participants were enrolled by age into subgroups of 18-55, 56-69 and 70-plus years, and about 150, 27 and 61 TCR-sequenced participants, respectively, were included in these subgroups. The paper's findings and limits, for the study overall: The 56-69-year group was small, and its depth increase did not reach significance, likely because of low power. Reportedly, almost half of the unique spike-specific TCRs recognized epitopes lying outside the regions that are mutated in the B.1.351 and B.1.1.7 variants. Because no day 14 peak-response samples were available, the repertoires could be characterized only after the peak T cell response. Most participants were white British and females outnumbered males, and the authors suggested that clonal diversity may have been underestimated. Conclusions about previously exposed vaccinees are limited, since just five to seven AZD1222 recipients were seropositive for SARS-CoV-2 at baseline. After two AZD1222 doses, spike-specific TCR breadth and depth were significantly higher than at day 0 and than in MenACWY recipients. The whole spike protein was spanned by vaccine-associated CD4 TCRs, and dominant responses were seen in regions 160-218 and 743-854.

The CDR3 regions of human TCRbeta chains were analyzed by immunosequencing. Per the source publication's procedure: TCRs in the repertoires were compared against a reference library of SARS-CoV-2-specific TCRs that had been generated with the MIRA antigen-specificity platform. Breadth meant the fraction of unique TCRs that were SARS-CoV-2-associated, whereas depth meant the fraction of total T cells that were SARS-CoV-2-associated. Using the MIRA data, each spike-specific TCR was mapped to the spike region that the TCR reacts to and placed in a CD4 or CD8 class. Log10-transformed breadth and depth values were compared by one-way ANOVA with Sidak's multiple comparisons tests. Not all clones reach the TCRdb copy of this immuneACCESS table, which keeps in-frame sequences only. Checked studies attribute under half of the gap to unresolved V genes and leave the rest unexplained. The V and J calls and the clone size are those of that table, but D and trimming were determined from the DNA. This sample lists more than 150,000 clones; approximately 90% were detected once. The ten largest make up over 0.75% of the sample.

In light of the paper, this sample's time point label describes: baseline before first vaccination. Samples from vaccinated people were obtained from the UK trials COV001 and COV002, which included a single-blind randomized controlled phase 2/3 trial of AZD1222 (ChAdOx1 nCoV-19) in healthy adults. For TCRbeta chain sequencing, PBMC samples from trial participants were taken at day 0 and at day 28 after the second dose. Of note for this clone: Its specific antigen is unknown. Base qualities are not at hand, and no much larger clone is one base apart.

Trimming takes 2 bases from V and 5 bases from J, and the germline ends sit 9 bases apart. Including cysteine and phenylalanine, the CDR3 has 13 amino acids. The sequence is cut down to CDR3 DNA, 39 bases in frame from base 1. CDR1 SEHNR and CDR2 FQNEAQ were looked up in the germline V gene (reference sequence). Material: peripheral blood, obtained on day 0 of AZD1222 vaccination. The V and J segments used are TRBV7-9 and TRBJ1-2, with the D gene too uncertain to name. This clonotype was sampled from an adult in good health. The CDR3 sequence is CASSLNLVYGYTF. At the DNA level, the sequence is TGTGCCAGCAGCTTAAATTTGGTGTATGGCTACACCTTC.